This T cell receptor (beta chain) was obtained from a study of cytomegalovirus exposure and HLA in healthy donors. General study points: A later analysis found common viral pathogens apparently linked to several of the most significant clusters. Earlier analysis yielded a pattern in which most TCR beta V segments were productive about 90% or about 30% of the time. As immune exposure information, only CMV serostatus was available. Accurate predictions that matched the HLA-A and HLA-B alleles of most subjects were reportedly made from TCR beta sequences.

60 Vbeta and 13 Jbeta primers were used in PCR. Sequencing was performed with immunoSEQ multiplex PCR; in TCRdb, only in-frame clones are kept and a portion is missing. Altogether around 100,000 clones are present, approximately 88% being singletons, with the ten largest covering 2.1%. The CDR3 extends over 13 amino acids. Deletions cut 6 bases from V and 6 bases from J, with 14 bases between. CDR1 and CDR2 (germline): MDHEN, SYDVKM. Comments on this clone: Its antigen remains unidentified.

The TCR was taken from a man aged 18 to 30 in good health and CMV-seronegative. The rearrangement links TRBV28 to TRBJ1-2; D is possibly TRBD1 (6 bases). Sequencing was performed on PBMCs. The CDR3 loop is CASRPGTKNGYTF. The CDR3 DNA reads TGTGCCAGCAGACCCGGGACAAAAAATGGCTACACCTTC.